The sequence of this T cell receptor beta chain was determined in a study of T cell responses to AZD1222 COVID-19 vaccine. Study conclusions and caveats: Mostly white British, mostly female donors; authors suggested clonal diversity may be underestimated. None of the repertoires were sampled until the peak T cell response had passed.

To note about this clone: No antigen is known for it.

TCRdb's table, derived via immunoSEQ multiplex PCR, lists solely in-frame clones and lacks some. The repertoire consists of 140,000 to 150,000 clones, with approximately 92% occurring once and the leading ten covering more than 3%. The V gene lost 8 bases and the J gene lost 2 bases, with 15 bases spanning the gap. The CDR3 spans 14 residues. CDR1 is SGHVS and CDR2 is FQNEAQ in the germline V gene. The clonotype originates from an adult who received the AZD1222 COVID-19 vaccine. This sample comprised peripheral blood, obtained 28 days after the second AZD1222 dose. The chain uses TRBV7-8 and TRBJ1-2; D is undetermined. The CDR3 is CASRHAGANYGYTF. As DNA, the CDR3 is TGTGCCAGCCGACACGCGGGAGCCAACTATGGCTACACCTTC. Full variable domain (remainder filled in from reference TRBV7-8 and TRBJ1-2): GAGVSQSPRYKVAKRGQDVALRCDPISGHVSLFWYQQALGQGPEFLTYFQNEAQLDKSGLPSDRFFAERPEGSVSTLKIQRTQQEDSAVYLCASRHAGANYGYTFGSGTRLTVV.